This record looks at one T cell receptor beta chain sequence and its context. The antigen remains undetermined. A much larger clonotype is one base distant, so this may be a read error. This sample was taken from a study of glioma-infiltrating T cells. Using RNA template, CDR3s of TCR alpha and beta were amplified with iRepertoire arm-PCR. MiXCR was run by TCRdb on the multiplex PCR reads, yielding one entry per CDR3 protein. The sample records around 100,000 distinct CDR3 sequences, about 30% being singletons. The germline V gene has CDR1 MNHEY and CDR2 SVGAGI. The CDR3 is 11 amino acids. Study-wide results and caveats: Non-neoplastic patients had below-expected tissue-blood divergence, while all gliomas exceeded expectation.

The sequenced sample consisted of glioma tissue, nonneoplastic brain tissue, or PBMCs (not recorded which). The receptor's source is a human donor with low-grade glioma or glioblastoma, undergoing nonglioma brain surgery, or in good health (not recorded which). The chain combines TRBV6-5 with TRBJ2-7, with no clear D. In nucleotides, the CDR3 is TGTGCCAGCACTATACTCTACGAGCGGTACTTC. It is translated as CASTILYERYF.